The sequence of this TCR beta chain was determined in a study of identical twins. The CDR3 length is 17 residues. With 4 bases removed from V and 3 bases from J, the gap between germline ends came to 20 bases. CDR1 is SGHTA, CDR2 FQGNSA, per germline. One entry per CDR3 protein, called by TCRdb with MiXCR from the 5' RACE reads. The sample holds 500,000 or so distinct CDR3 sequences, 20% to 25% seen once. Only a few counts were recorded for this clonotype. This sample was also put to use in a study of T cells expressing NK-cell markers. That report adds: In about six donors, dominant CD3+CD56+NKG2C+ clones formed about 1.0-7.5% of CD8+ cells.

Sequencing was performed on CD4+ T cells sorted from blood. This TCR was recovered from a woman aged 18-29 years in good health. The chain combines TRBV7-2 with TRBJ2-3; weak D call: TRBD2 (5 bases). This chain's CDR3 is CASSYSVTSFETDTQYF. CDR3 DNA sequence: TGTGCCAGCAGCTATAGCGTTACCTCGTTCGAGACAGATACGCAGTATTTT.